This is a list of T cell receptor beta chains from one sample in a study of OX40 agonist ivuxolimab in advanced cancers. The assay was immunoSEQ multiplex PCR, and TCRdb's table has in-frame clones only and misses some. The sample carries roughly 80,000 clones, about 93% recorded once. Sequenced material: CD4+ or CD8+ T cells sorted from blood, taken in a trial of the OX40 agonist ivuxolimab. All receptors come from an adult with an advanced solid tumor such as melanoma, head and neck, liver or kidney cancer. Both conserved end residues are part of each CDR3. D genes are given only for firm matches. Size is stated for part of the rows, as once, few or many counts, or as a class when the clone is expanded.

>TRBV25-1|few|TRBJ1-2|.
CASSEYGPQVPTF
TGTGCCAGCAGTGAATATGGGCCCCAGGTACCTACCTTC
>TRBV5-8|.|TRBJ2-7|TRBD2
CASSPLGGGSSYEQYF
TGTGCCAGCAGCCCCCTGGGGGGAGGGAGCTCCTACGAGCAGTACTTC
>TRBV7-3|.|TRBJ2-2|.
CASSPGAGPNTGELFF
TGTGCCAGCAGCCCTGGGGCGGGACCCAACACCGGGGAGCTGTTTTTT
>TRBV7-7|.|TRBJ2-5|.
CASSNSTGRSETQYF
TGTGCCAGCAGCAACTCGACAGGACGGTCAGAGACCCAGTACTTC
>TRBV23-1|.|TRBJ1-2|.
CASSQPQEMNYGYTF
TGCGCCAGCAGTCAACCCCAAGAGATGAACTATGGCTACACCTTC
>TRBV7-9|once|TRBJ2-5|.
CASSRGFLETQYF
TGTGCCAGCAGCCGCGGGTTTCTGGAGACCCAGTACTTC
>TRBV27|.|TRBJ2-1|TRBD2
CASSLRLAGGNEQFF
TGTGCCAGCAGTTTAAGGCTAGCGGGGGGGAATGAGCAGTTCTTC
>TRBV25-1|.|TRBJ2-2|.
CASSVVPGELFF
TGTGCCAGCAGTGTAGTCCCCGGGGAGCTGTTTTTT
>TRBV7-3|.|TRBJ2-7|.
CASSQTGSSYEQYF
TGTGCCAGCAGCCAGACTGGGAGCTCCTACGAGCAGTACTTC
>TRBV2|few|TRBJ2-2|.
CASSGGVRGELFF
TGTGCCAGCAGTGGTGGGGTAAGAGGGGAGCTGTTTTTT
>TRBV18|.|TRBJ2-1|.
CASSPIRQRVLNEQFF
TGTGCCAGCTCACCCATTAGGCAGCGAGTCCTCAATGAGCAGTTCTTC
>TRBV7-8|.|TRBJ2-3|TRBD1
CASSLSRTGTSTDTQYF
TGTGCCAGCAGCCTTAGCAGGACAGGGACTAGCACAGATACGCAGTATTTT
>TRBV6-6|.|TRBJ2-1|.
CASSYDATVDEQFF
TGTGCCAGCAGTTACGACGCGACCGTGGATGAGCAGTTCTTC
>TRBV11-3|.|TRBJ1-1|.
CASSPRGENTEAFF
TGTGCCAGCAGCCCGCGGGGCGAGAACACTGAAGCTTTCTTT
>TRBV13|.|TRBJ1-1|TRBD1
CASSTETGRSAFF
TGTGCCAGCAGTACAGAGACAGGGCGGTCGGCTTTCTTT
>TRBV2|.|TRBJ2-1|.
CASKKSLVIGPSYNEQFF
TGTGCCAGCAAAAAGTCGTTGGTAATCGGACCCTCCTACAATGAGCAGTTCTTC
>TRBV7-2|.|TRBJ1-5|.
CASSLKVTGSYSNQPQHF
TGTGCCAGCAGCTTAAAAGTAACAGGCTCTTATAGCAATCAGCCCCAGCATTTT
>TRBV7-8|few|TRBJ2-1|TRBD1
CASSLGPGQAYNEQFF
TGTGCCAGCAGCTTAGGGCCGGGACAGGCCTACAATGAGCAGTTCTTC
>TRBV4-2|.|TRBJ1-5|TRBD1
CASSQDVQGVEGNQPQHF
TGTGCCAGCAGCCAAGATGTGCAGGGGGTAGAGGGCAATCAGCCCCAGCATTTT
>TRBV4-3|large|TRBJ1-1|.
CASSQLDETDGGAFF
TGCGCCAGCAGCCAATTGGACGAAACGGACGGAGGGGCTTTCTTT
>TRBV4-1|.|TRBJ2-3|TRBD1
CASSQFRDRGSDTQYF
TGCGCCAGCAGCCAATTTAGGGACAGGGGGTCGGATACGCAGTATTTT
>TRBV9|.|TRBJ2-7|.
CASKVRYRYYEQYF
TGTGCCAGCAAAGTGAGGTACCGTTACTACGAGCAGTACTTC
>TRBV6-1|.|TRBJ1-1|.
CASSEWGGEVPNTEAFF
TGTGCCAGCAGTGAATGGGGGGGCGAGGTTCCGAACACTGAAGCTTTCTTT
>TRBV7-9|.|TRBJ2-7|.
CASSFAYTYEQYF
TGTGCCAGCAGCTTCGCCTACACCTACGAGCAGTACTTC
>TRBV4-3|.|TRBJ2-7|.
CASSQSREYYEQYF
TGCGCCAGCAGCCAGAGCAGGGAGTACTACGAGCAGTACTTC
>TRBV6-5|.|TRBJ2-1|TRBD2
CASKLGRGGNEQFF
TGTGCCAGCAAACTCGGGCGCGGGGGAAATGAGCAGTTCTTC
>TRBV6-5|.|TRBJ1-1|TRBD1
CASSPTGSARTEAFF
TGTGCCAGCAGTCCGACAGGGTCGGCTCGGACTGAAGCTTTCTTT
>TRBV9|.|TRBJ2-7|.
CASSGYEQYF
TGTGCCAGCAGCGGCTACGAGCAGTACTTC
>TRBV4-3|.|TRBJ2-7|.
CASSQGTSNSYEQYF
TGCGCCAGCAGCCAAGGGACCTCTAATAGCTACGAGCAGTACTTC
>TRBV21-1|.|TRBJ1-2|.
CASSGVYGYTF
TGTGCCAGCAGCGGGGTCTATGGCTACACCTTC
>TRBV2|.|TRBJ2-7|TRBD2
CASSEGLAGGPSYEQYF
TGTGCCAGCAGTGAGGGACTAGCGGGGGGGCCCTCCTACGAGCAGTACTTC
>TRBV7-9|.|TRBJ1-1|TRBD1
CASSSEGAGTEAFF
TGTGCCAGCAGCTCGGAGGGGGCCGGGACTGAAGCTTTCTTT
>TRBV27|once|TRBJ1-4|.
CASSLSSLVMRGDEKLFF
TGTGCCAGCAGTTTATCCTCCCTTGTGATGAGGGGTGATGAAAAACTGTTTTTT
>TRBV2|.|TRBJ1-4|TRBD1
CAGYHRGRANEKLFF
TGTGCCGGCTATCACAGGGGACGGGCTAATGAAAAACTGTTTTTT
>TRBV28|.|TRBJ1-5|TRBD1
CASSWTGDSNQPQHF
TGTGCCAGCAGTTGGACAGGGGATAGCAATCAGCCCCAGCATTTT
>TRBV9|.|TRBJ2-5|.
CASSVGGDQETQYF
TGTGCCAGCAGCGTAGGTGGGGATCAAGAGACCCAGTACTTC
>TRBV4-1|.|TRBJ1-1|TRBD1
CASSHGQGKNTEAFF
TGCGCCAGCAGCCACGGACAGGGGAAGAACACTGAAGCTTTCTTT
>TRBV19|.|TRBJ1-2|.
CASTPMPGPNYGYTF
TGTGCCAGCACCCCAATGCCCGGTCCAAACTATGGCTACACCTTC
>TRBV9|.|TRBJ1-2|.
CASSVTEAPHYGYTF
TGTGCCAGCAGCGTAACGGAGGCCCCCCACTATGGCTACACCTTC
>TRBV7-9|.|TRBJ2-7|.
CASSSPNSYEQYF
TGTGCCAGCAGCTCTCCCAACTCCTACGAGCAGTACTTC
>TRBV27|.|TRBJ2-5|TRBD2
CASSGSGVTKETQYF
TGTGCCAGCAGTGGGAGCGGGGTAACCAAAGAGACCCAGTACTTC
>TRBV6-5|.|TRBJ1-4|.
CASSSVQGGEKLFF
TGTGCCAGCAGTTCAGTACAGGGCGGTGAAAAACTGTTTTTT
>TRBV4-1|.|TRBJ2-7|TRBD2
CASSQVASGAYEQYF
TGCGCCAGCAGCCAAGTAGCTAGCGGTGCCTACGAGCAGTACTTC
>TRBV4-3|once|TRBJ2-6|.
CASSQDSRVPGANVLTF
TGCGCCAGCAGCCAAGATAGTCGGGTACCCGGGGCCAACGTCCTGACTTTC
>TRBV27|.|TRBJ2-6|TRBD1
CASSQKPDRGSPGANVLTF
TGTGCCAGCAGTCAGAAGCCGGACAGGGGCAGTCCTGGGGCCAACGTCCTGACTTTC